The 5 T cell receptor beta chains below were found in one sample sequenced in a study of PD-1 blockade in classical Hodgkin lymphoma. Repertoires were generated with immunoSEQ multiplex PCR, while TCRdb's copy carries only in-frame clones and drops some. The sample contains 25,000 to 40,000 clones, approximately 85% of which appear only once. Every patient relapsed after autologous stem cell transplantation, and brentuximab vedotin exposure varied. Sample: peripheral blood mononuclear cells (PBMCs), taken at baseline. These receptors were obtained from a human donor with classical Hodgkin lymphoma.

CDR3 DNA sequence: TGTGCCAGTAGTATCCGACAGGGAGTCATGAACACTGAAGCTTTCTTT. Its protein is CASSIRQGVMNTEAFF. V usage is TRBV19 and J usage is TRBJ1-1; 7 bases line up with TRBD1. Per the germline V gene, CDR1 is LNHDA and CDR2 is SQIVND (reference sequence). V was clipped by 3 bases and J by 0 bases; unmatched bases: 7. The length of the CDR3 is 16 residues.

This clone was picked up a small number of times. The chain joins TRBV6-5 to TRBJ1-3; D is unresolved. Per germline, CDR1 MNHEY and CDR2 SVGAGI. Trimming took off 7 bases at V and 0 bases at J, with 10 bases between the two ends. The CDR3 is 14 amino acids. This chain's CDR3 is CASTADYSGNTIYF. CDR3 coding DNA: TGTGCCAGCACGGCAGACTACTCTGGAAACACCATATATTTT.

The chain combines TRBV19 with TRBJ1-1; 8 positions match TRBD1. This CDR3 is built from 14 residues. The germline gives CDR1 LNHDA, CDR2 SQIVND (reference sequence). The ends lost 5 bases at V and 6 bases at J; junction bases unmatched: 8. CDR3: CASSVQTGAAEAFF. The CDR3 nucleotides read TGTGCCAGTAGTGTACAGACAGGGGCGGCTGAAGCTTTCTTT.

The DNA for the CDR3 is TGTGCCAGTAGGCGGGCAACTAATGAAAAACTGTTTTTT. Translated, it gives CASRRATNEKLFF. This chain links TRBV19 with TRBJ1-4; D unresolved. V gave up 6 bases and J gave up 0 bases, with 5 bases separating them. From germline, CDR1 is LNHDA and CDR2 SQIVND (reference sequence). The CDR3 covers 13 residues.

A note on this clone: Other nucleotide sequences in the sample specify the same CDR3. This chain joins TRBV7-2 and TRBJ1-1; TRBD1 is a possible D gene (5 bases). From germline, CDR1 is SGHTA and CDR2 FQGNSA. The V gene lost 5 bases and the J gene lost 0 bases, with 7 bases spanning the gap. The CDR3 covers 13 residues. CDR3 region: CASSPQVNTEAFF. The CDR3 region has the DNA TGTGCCAGCAGCCCACAGGTGAACACTGAAGCTTTCTTT. Variable domain in full (rest from reference TRBV7-2 and TRBJ1-1): GAGVSQSPSNKVTEKGKDVELRCDPISGHTALYWYRQSLGQGLEFLIYFQGNSAPDKSGLPSDRFSAERTGGSVSTLTIQRTQQEDSAVYLCASSPQVNTEAFFGQGTRLTVV.